A single sample gave rise to the 18 T cell receptor beta chains below, sequenced in a study of blood T cell repertoires in COVID-19. Libraries were prepared by immunoSEQ multiplex PCR; TCRdb keeps only in-frame clonotypes and omits some of them. The table includes about 260,000 clones, 84% detected once. The sequencing sample was made of peripheral blood. All receptors derive from a human donor in a cohort sampled during active COVID-19.

The chain employs TRBV9 and TRBJ2-7; a possible D gene is TRBD2 (5 bases). The CDR3 runs to 13 residues. The V end lost 7 bases, the J end lost 3 bases, and 14 bases lay between the germline ends. Germline lookup yields CDR1 SGDLS and CDR2 YYNGEE. The CDR3 spells CASGKGSGYEQYF. In DNA form, the CDR3 reads TGTGCCAGCGGAAAGGGCAGCGGCTACGAGCAGTACTTC.

The chain is built from TRBV28 and TRBJ2-7; no definite D call. V lost 3 bases, J lost 6 bases, and 6 bases lay in between. This CDR3 is 11 amino acids long. From germline, CDR1 is MDHEN and CDR2 SYDVKM. In DNA form, the CDR3 reads TGTGCCAGCAGTTTTTTCGGCGAGCAGTACTTC. It specifies CASSFFGEQYF. Combining the CDR3 with reference TRBV28 and TRBJ2-7 gives the whole variable domain DVKVTQSSRYLVKRTGEKVFLECVQDMDHENMFWYRQDPGLGLRLIYFSYDVKMKEKGDIPEGYSVSREKKERFSLILESASTNQTSMYLCASSFFGEQYFGPGTRLTVT.

The rearrangement links TRBV28 to TRBJ1-2; D is possibly TRBD1 (6 bases). The V gene lost 6 bases and the J gene lost 2 bases, with 13 bases spanning the gap. Germline CDR1 MDHEN, CDR2 SYDVKM. There are 14 residues in the CDR3. In nucleotides, the CDR3 is TGTGCCAGCAGGGAACAGGGCTCCAACTATGGCTACACCTTC. Its translation is CASREQGSNYGYTF.

The V and J genes are TRBV21-1 and TRBJ2-5; the listed D gene, TRBD2, was not tested against the DNA. TRBV21-1 is a documented pseudogene. The length of the CDR3 is 14 residues. This CDR3 is CASSKETGQETQYF. The DNA of the CDR3 is TGTGCCAGCAGCAAAGAGACTGGCCAAGAGACCCAGTACTTC.

In this sample, this clone turned up once. The J gene is TRBJ2-1, the V gene TRBV4-2; D possibly corresponds to TRBD2 (6 bases). Germline V gene sequence: CDR1 LGHNA, CDR2 YNFKEQ. Trimming cost V 3 bases and J 9 bases, with 15 bases left between them. The CDR3 sequence is 14 residues long. The CDR3, as DNA: TGTGCCAGCAGCCAGTGGTTGGGAGGTGCTGAGCAGTTCTTC. Its protein product is CASSQWLGGAEQFF.

This CDR3 reads CASSLDRADQPQHF. In DNA form, the CDR3 reads TGTGCCAGCAGCCTTGACAGGGCCGATCAGCCCCAGCATTTT. The rearrangement links TRBV27 to TRBJ1-5, with 7 bases identical to TRBD1. The length of the CDR3 is 14 residues. The trim removed 6 bases at V and 5 bases at J, leaving 7 bases unmatched. Germline CDR1 is MNHEY and CDR2 is SMNVEV (reference sequence).

V is TRBV6-5 and J is TRBJ2-7; no definite D call. CDR3 length: 13 amino acids. In germline, CDR1 is MNHEY, CDR2 SVGAGI. V was pared by 4 bases and J by 2 bases, with 9 bases between. CDR3 residues: CASSSDIAYEQYF. The CDR3 nucleotides are TGTGCCAGCAGTTCCGACATTGCCTACGAGCAGTACTTC.

The rearrangement links TRBV6-5 to TRBJ1-1; D is ambiguous. The CDR3 sequence is 11 residues long. Germline V lookup: CDR1 MNHEY, CDR2 SVGAGI. Trimming took off 8 bases at V and 8 bases at J, with 12 bases between the two ends. The CDR3 loop is CASRSEIEAFF. The CDR3 region has the DNA TGTGCCAGCCGCTCTGAGATAGAAGCTTTCTTT.

The chain has TRBV5-4 and TRBJ2-1, with 7 nucleotides matching TRBD2. Germline CDR1 is SGHNT and CDR2 is YYREEE (reference sequence). V was pared by 3 bases and J by 0 bases, with 6 bases of the junction left unmatched. The CDR3 has 16 amino acids. The CDR3 sequence is CASSSDGGSSYNEQFF. CDR3 sequence (DNA): TGTGCCAGCAGCTCAGACGGGGGGAGCTCCTACAATGAGCAGTTCTTC.

This clone showed up many times. This chain connects TRBV19 to TRBJ1-2; D not certain. Germline lookup yields CDR1 LNHDA and CDR2 SQIVND (reference sequence). CDR3 length: 14 residues. Deletions cut 6 bases from V and 5 bases from J, with 16 bases between. The CDR3, as DNA: TGTGCCAGTAGCCCGCTGACGCGAGGGTATGGCTACACCTTC. Residues: CASSPLTRGYGYTF.

J is TRBJ1-5 and V is TRBV4-1; possibly TRBD1 for D (6 bases). V shed 6 bases and J shed 3 bases, with 18 bases lying between them. This CDR3 contains 16 residues. In germline, CDR1 is MGHRA, CDR2 YSYEKL. The CDR3 DNA reads TGCGCCAGCAGAGCGACCACCGGGACAATCAATCAGCCCCAGCATTTT. It yields the protein CASRATTGTINQPQHF.

This chain joins TRBV6-6 and TRBJ1-1; the D is unclear. Germline V gene sequence: CDR1 MNHNY, CDR2 SVGAGI (reference sequence). Between the trimmed V and J ends, which lost 11 bases and 4 bases, there was a span of 17 bases. CDR3 length: 13 amino acids. The CDR3 loop is CAACGIGATEAFF. The CDR3 DNA reads as TGTGCCGCTTGCGGGATAGGAGCCACTGAAGCTTTCTTT.

Turning to this clone: At one boundary the junction diverges from the germline segment, which might be a read error. Within the sample, other DNA sequences also encode this same CDR3. The rearrangement joins TRBV27 to TRBJ1-1, with D unresolved. Germline lookup yields CDR1 MNHEY and CDR2 SMNVEV (reference sequence). This CDR3 has 15 amino acids. CDR3 coding DNA: TGTGCCACCCGATCGACGTCAGGTTGGTACACTGAGGCTTTCTTT. It specifies CATRSTSGWYTEAFF.

The V and J genes are TRBV15 and TRBJ2-7, with 7 bases matching TRBD1. The CDR3 is made up of 13 amino acids. Germline CDR1 reads LNHNV; CDR2 reads YYDKDF (reference sequence). The V segment lost 3 bases and the J segment 3 bases; nucleotides outside the gene matches: 2. The CDR3 sequence is CATSRGQRYEQYF. CDR3 nucleotides: TGTGCCACCAGCAGGGGACAGCGCTACGAGCAGTACTTC.

This clone was counted once. The CDR3 nucleotides read TGTGCCAGCAGTGAAGCGGGGGGGGGCTACGAGCAGTACTTC. Translating it yields CASSEAGGGYEQYF. V gene TRBV6-1 combines with J gene TRBJ2-7, with 7 bases identical to TRBD2. V was pared by 0 bases and J by 3 bases, with 2 bases of the junction left unmatched. This CDR3 spans 14 amino acids. CDR1 and CDR2 from the germline V gene are MNHNS and SASEGT.

The V and J genes are TRBV19 and TRBJ2-1; 8 nucleotides line up with TRBD2. The germline gives CDR1 LNHDA, CDR2 SQIVND (reference sequence). The CDR3 totals 19 residues. V lost 1 base and J lost 0; bases outside the gene matches: 11. The CDR3 region has the DNA TGTGCCAGTAGTATAGCGAGACACTTAGCGGGGAGCTCCTACAATGAGCAGTTCTTC. It specifies CASSIARHLAGSSYNEQFF.

The chain joins TRBV2 to TRBJ1-5; D is possibly TRBD1 (5 bases). Trimming shortened V by 5 bases and J by 0 bases, and 11 bases separated the two germline ends. CDR1 is SNHLY, CDR2 FYNNEI, per germline. The CDR3 totals 15 residues. CDR3 sequence reads: CASSLDGHSNQPQHF. The CDR3 DNA reads TGTGCCAGCAGTCTGGACGGACATAGCAATCAGCCCCAGCATTTT.

The chain is built from TRBV20-1 and TRBJ2-2; D may be TRBD1 (5 bases). CDR1 DFQATT and CDR2 SNEGSKA come from the germline V gene (reference sequence). The CDR3 consists of 14 residues. V lost 3 bases and J 1 base, leaving 9 bases between the germline ends. CDR3: CSASRGGNTGELFF. The CDR3 nucleotides are TGCAGTGCTAGTAGGGGCGGGAACACCGGGGAGCTGTTTTTT.